The clone carrying this T cell receptor (beta chain) was seen a handful of times. What it binds is unknown. The 5'RACE template-switching step produced TCR cDNA and added a universal primer site and UMIs. One entry per CDR3 protein, called by TCRdb with MiXCR from the 5' RACE reads. This table has hundreds of thousands of distinct CDR3 sequences, about 12% appearing once. This sample is drawn from a study of T cells after yellow fever vaccination. Study results and caveats: Abundant clonotypes from the bulk population could get into FACS-sorted repertoires as contaminants. Although most clonotypes did not, a small share appeared in both CD4 and CD8 compartments. Clones from primary vaccination mostly reappeared after the booster (approximately 96% CD4, under 90% CD8).

Germline loops: CDR1 LNHDA, CDR2 SQIVND (reference sequence). V dropped 1 base and J dropped 7; count of bases not matched to a gene: 3. The CDR3 runs 14 residues. This TCR came from a man in his thirties or forties who received the YFV17D yellow fever vaccine. The input for sequencing was PBMCs, taken on the day of the yellow fever booster vaccination. The rearrangement uses TRBV19 and TRBJ2-3, with TRBD2 identical over 9 bases. The CDR3 DNA sequence: TGTGCCAGTAGTATAGGAGCGGGAGGAAATACGCAGTATTTT. It is translated as CASSIGAGGNTQYF.